The 2 T cell receptor beta chains below were found in one sample sequenced in a study of human T cells and chemical hapten exposure. A single record per CDR3 protein comes from TCRdb applying MiXCR to the RACE reads. The sample lists about 340,000 distinct CDR3 sequences, 6% to 8.5% occurring once. Time point here: patch test 1, 2 weeks after DPC sensitization. Treatment given: therapeutic diphenylcyclopropenone sensitization with weekly scalp DPC. Sequenced here: whole blood, sampled in connection with sensitization to the hapten diphenylcyclopropenone (DPC). Source of these receptors: a woman aged 18-35 years with alopecia areata. Some clones in this sample may be carry-over from other donors' samples.

This clonotype has a handful of counts. The rearrangement joins TRBV20-1 to TRBJ1-2; D gene ambiguous. This CDR3 region has 13 residues. Trimming shortened V by 2 bases and J by 2 bases, and 9 bases separated the two germline ends. The germline gives CDR1 DFQATT, CDR2 SNEGSKA (reference sequence). The CDR3 nucleotides read TGCAGTGCTAGAAGAGGCACGAACTATGGCTACACCTTC. It translates to CSARRGTNYGYTF.

The chain employs TRBV12-3 or TRBV12-4 and TRBJ1-2; D unclear. The V gene lost 3 bases and the J gene lost 3 bases, with 17 bases spanning the gap. The CDR3 is 16 residues long. CDR3 DNA sequence: TGTGCCAGCAGTTTTTTACTGGGTGGGGATTACTATGGCTACACCTTC. It codes for CASSFLLGGDYYGYTF.